This T cell receptor beta chain was recorded in a study of blood T cell repertoires in COVID-19. Assignments of participants to cohorts depended upon their own reported clinical history. Profiling relied on immunoSEQ multiplex PCR, and the TCRdb table lists in-frame clones only, not all of them. The sample holds 140,000 to 150,000 clones; about 85% are singletons and the top ten take about 6.1%. The specimen was PBMCs or T cells enriched from blood (not recorded which). The clonotype originates from a woman aged 40 to 49 who had recovered from COVID-19.

Written as DNA, the CDR3 is TGTGCCAGCAGCTTTCAGCGGGGGGGCCGAAATACGCAGTATTTT. Its translation is CASSFQRGGRNTQYF. V and J are TRBV5-5 and TRBJ2-3, with 10 bases identical to TRBD2. Germline values: CDR1 SGHKS, CDR2 YYEKEE (reference sequence). Germline trimming cut 2 bases from V and 7 bases from J; bases unmatched to any gene: 7. The CDR3 extends over 15 amino acids.